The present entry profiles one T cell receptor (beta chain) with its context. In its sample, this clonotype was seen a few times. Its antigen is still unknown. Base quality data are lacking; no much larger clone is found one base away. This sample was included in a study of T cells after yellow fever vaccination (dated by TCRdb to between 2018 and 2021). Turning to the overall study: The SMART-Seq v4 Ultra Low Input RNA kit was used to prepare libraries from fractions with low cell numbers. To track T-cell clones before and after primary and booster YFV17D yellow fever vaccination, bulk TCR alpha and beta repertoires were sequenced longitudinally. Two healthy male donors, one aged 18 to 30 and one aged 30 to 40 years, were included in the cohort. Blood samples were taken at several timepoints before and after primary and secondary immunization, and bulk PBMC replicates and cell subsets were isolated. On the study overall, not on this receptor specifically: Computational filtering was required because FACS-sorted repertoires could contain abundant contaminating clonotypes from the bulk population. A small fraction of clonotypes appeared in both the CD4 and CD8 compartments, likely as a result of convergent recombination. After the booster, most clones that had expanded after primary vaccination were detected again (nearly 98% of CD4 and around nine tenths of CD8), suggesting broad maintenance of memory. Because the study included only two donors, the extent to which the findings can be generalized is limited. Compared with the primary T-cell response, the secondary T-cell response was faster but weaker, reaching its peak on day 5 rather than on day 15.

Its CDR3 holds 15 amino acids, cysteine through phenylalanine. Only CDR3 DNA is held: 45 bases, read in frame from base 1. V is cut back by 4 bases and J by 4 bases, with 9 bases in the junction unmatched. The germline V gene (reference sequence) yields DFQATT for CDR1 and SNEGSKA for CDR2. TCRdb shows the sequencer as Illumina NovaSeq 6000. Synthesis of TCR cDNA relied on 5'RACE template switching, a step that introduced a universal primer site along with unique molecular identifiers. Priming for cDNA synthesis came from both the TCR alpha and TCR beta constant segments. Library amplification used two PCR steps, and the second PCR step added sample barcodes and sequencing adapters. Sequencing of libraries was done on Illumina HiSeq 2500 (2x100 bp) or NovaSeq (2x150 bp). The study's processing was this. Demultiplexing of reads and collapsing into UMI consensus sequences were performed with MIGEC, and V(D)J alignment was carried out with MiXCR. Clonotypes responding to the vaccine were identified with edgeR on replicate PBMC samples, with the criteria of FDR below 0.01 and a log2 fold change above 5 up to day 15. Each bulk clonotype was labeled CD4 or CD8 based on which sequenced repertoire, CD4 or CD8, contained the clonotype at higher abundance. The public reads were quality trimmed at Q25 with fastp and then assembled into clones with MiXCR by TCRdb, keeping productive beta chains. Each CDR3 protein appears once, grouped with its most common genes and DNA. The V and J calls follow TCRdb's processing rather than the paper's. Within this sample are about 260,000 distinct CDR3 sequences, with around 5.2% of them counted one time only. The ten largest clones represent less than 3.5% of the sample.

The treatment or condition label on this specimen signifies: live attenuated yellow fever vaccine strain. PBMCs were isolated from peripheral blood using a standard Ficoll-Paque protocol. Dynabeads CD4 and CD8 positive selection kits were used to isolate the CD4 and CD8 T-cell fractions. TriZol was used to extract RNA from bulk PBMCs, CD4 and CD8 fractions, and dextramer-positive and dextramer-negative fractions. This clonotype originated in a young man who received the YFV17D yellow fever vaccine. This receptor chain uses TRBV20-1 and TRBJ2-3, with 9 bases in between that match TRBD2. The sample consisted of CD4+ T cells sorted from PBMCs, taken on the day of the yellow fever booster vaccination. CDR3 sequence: CSATSVSGGADTQYF. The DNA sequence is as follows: TGCAGTGCTACGTCGGTTAGCGGGGGAGCAGATACGCAGTATTTT.